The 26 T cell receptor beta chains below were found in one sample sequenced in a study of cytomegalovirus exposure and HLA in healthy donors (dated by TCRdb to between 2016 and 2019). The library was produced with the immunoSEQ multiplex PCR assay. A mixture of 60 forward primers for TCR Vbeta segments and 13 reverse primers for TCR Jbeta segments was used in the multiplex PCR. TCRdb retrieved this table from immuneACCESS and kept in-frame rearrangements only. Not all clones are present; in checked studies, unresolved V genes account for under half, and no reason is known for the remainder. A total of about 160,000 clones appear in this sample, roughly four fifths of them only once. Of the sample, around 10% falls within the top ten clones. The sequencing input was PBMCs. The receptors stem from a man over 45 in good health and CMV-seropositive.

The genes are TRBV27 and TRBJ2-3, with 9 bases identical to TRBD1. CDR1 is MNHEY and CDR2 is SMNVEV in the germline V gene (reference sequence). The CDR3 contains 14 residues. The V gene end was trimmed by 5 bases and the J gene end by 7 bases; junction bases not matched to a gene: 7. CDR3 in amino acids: CASSPGQGFYTQYF. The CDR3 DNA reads TGTGCCAGCAGTCCGGGACAGGGCTTTTATACGCAGTATTTT.

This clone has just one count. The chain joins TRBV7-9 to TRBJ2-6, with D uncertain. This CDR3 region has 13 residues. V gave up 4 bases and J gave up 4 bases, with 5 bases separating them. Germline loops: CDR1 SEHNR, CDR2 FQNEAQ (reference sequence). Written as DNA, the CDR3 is TGTGCCAGCAGCTCAACAGGGGCCAACGTCCTGACTTTC. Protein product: CASSSTGANVLTF.

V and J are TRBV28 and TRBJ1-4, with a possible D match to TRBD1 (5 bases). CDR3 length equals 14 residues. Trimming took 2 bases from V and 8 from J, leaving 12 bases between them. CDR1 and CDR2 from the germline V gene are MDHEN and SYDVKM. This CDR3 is CASSLKQGSEKLFF. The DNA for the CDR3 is TGTGCCAGCAGTTTAAAGCAGGGAAGCGAAAAACTGTTTTTT. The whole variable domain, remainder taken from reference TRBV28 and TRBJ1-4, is DVKVTQSSRYLVKRTGEKVFLECVQDMDHENMFWYRQDPGLGLRLIYFSYDVKMKEKGDIPEGYSVSREKKERFSLILESASTNQTSMYLCASSLKQGSEKLFFGSGTQLSVL.

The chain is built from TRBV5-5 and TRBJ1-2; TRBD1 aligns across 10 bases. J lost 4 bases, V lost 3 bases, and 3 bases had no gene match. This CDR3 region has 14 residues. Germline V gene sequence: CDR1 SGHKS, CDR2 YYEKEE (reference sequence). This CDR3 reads CASSWDRGSYGYTF. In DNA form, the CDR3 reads TGTGCCAGCAGCTGGGACAGGGGTAGCTATGGCTACACCTTC.

CDR3 nucleotide sequence: TGTGCCAGTAGTATCGGGACTACCGAGTTCACAGATACGCAGTATTTT. It yields the protein CASSIGTTEFTDTQYF. The V gene is TRBV19, the J gene TRBJ2-3; 7 bases are a match to TRBD2. The V gene's germline CDR1 is LNHDA and CDR2 SQIVND (reference sequence). The junction had 8 bases not matched to a gene; V was cut back by 3 bases and J by 2 bases. There are 16 residues in the CDR3.

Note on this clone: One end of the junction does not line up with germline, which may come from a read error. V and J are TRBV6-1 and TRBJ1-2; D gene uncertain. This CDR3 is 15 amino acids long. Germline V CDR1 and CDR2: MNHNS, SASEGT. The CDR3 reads CASSEALRGGAGYTF. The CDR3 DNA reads TGTGCTAGCAGTGAAGCCCTTCGGGGAGGAGCAGGCTACACCTTC.

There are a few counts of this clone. The CDR3 sequence: CASSLVWAGGSNEQYF. CDR3 in DNA: TGTGCCAGCAGCTTAGTGTGGGCAGGGGGTAGCAACGAGCAGTACTTC. The chain combines TRBV13 with TRBJ2-7; TRBD1 aligns across 7 bases. The CDR3 consists of 16 residues. J gave up 5 bases and V 1 base, and 11 bases lay outside the gene matches. Germline V gives CDR1 PRHDT, CDR2 FYEKMQ (reference sequence). Full variable domain (remainder filled in from reference TRBV13 and TRBJ2-7): AAGVIQSPRHLIKEKRETATLKCYPIPRHDTVYWYQQGPGQDPQFLISFYEKMQSDKGSIPDRFSAQQFSDYHSELNMSSLELGDSALYFCASSLVWAGGSNEQYFGPGTRLTVT.

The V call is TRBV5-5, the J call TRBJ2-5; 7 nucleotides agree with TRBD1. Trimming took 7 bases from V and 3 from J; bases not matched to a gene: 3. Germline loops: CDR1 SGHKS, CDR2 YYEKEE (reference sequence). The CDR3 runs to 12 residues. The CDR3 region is CASQDREETQYF. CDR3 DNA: TGTGCCAGCCAAGACAGGGAAGAGACCCAGTACTTC.

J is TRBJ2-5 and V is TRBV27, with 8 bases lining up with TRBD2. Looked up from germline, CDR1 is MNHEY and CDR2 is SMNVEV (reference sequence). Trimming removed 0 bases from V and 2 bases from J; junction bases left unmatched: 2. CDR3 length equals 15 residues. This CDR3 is CASSLSAGGQETQYF. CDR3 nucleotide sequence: TGTGCCAGCAGTTTATCGGCGGGAGGACAAGAGACCCAGTACTTC.

DNA of the CDR3: TGTGCCAGCAGTTCCCCAAGGCTAATTAGGGGCACTGAAGCTTTCTTT. Translation: CASSSPRLIRGTEAFF. This rearrangement joins TRBV6-5 to TRBJ1-1; possible D gene TRBD1, 5 bases. The V end lost 4 bases, the J end lost 4 bases, and 19 bases lay between the germline ends. The CDR3 covers 16 residues. Germline loops: CDR1 MNHEY, CDR2 SVGAGI.

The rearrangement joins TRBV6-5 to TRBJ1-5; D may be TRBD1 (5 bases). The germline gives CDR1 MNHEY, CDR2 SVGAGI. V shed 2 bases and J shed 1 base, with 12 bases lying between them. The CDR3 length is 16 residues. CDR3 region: CASSYGPDRSNQPQHF. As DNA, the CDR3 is TGTGCCAGCAGTTACGGCCCAGACAGAAGCAATCAGCCCCAGCATTTT.

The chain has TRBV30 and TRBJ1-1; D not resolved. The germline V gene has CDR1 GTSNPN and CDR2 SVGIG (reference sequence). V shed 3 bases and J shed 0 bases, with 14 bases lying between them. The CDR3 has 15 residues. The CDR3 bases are TGTGCCTGGAGGGTAATAGACGGGTTGAACACTGAAGCTTTCTTT. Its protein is CAWRVIDGLNTEAFF.

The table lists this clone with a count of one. The CDR3 DNA is TGTGCCAGCAGCAAGGGTGAGGGCTGGGATGGCTACACCTTC. It is translated as CASSKGEGWDGYTF. The gene calls are TRBV21-1 and TRBJ1-2. TRBV21-1 counts as a pseudogene. CDR3 length equals 14 residues.

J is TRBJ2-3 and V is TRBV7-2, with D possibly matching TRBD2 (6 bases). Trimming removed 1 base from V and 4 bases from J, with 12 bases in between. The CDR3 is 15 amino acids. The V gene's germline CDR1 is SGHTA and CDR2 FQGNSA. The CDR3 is CASSLVDGSADTQYF. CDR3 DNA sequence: TGTGCCAGCAGCTTAGTTGACGGGAGTGCAGATACGCAGTATTTT.

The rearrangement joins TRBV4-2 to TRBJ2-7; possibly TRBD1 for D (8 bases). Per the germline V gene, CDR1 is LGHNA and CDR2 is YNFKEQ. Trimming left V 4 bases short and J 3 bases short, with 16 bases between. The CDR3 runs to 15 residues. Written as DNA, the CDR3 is TGTGCCAGCAGCCCCAGACAGGGGACTATCTACGAGCAGTACTTC. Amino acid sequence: CASSPRQGTIYEQYF.

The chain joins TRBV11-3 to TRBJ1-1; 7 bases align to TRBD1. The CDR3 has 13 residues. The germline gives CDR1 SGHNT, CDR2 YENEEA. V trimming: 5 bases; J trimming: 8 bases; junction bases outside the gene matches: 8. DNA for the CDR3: TGTGCCAGCAGCGAAACCGGGACAGACGAAGCTTTCTTT. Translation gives CASSETGTDEAFF.

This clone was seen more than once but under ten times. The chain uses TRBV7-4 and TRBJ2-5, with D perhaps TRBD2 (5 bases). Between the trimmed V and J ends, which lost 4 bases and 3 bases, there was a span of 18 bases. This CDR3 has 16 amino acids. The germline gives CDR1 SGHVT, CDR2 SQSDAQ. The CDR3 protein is CASSYQRESREETQYF. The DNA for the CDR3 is TGTGCCAGCAGCTACCAGAGGGAGAGTCGAGAAGAGACCCAGTACTTC.

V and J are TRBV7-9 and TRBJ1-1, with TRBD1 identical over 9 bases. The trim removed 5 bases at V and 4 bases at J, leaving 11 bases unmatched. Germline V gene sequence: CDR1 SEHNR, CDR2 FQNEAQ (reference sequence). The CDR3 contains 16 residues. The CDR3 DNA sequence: TGTGCCAGCAGCAAGCTGTCAGGACAGGGGAGCACTGAAGCTTTCTTT. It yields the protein CASSKLSGQGSTEAFF.

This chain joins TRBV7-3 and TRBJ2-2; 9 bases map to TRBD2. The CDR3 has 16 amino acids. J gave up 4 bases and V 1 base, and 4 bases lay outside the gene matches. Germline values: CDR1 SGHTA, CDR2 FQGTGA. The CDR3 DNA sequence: TGTGCCAGCAGCTTAATAGCGGGAGTGGGCACCGGGGAGCTGTTTTTT. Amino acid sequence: CASSLIAGVGTGELFF.

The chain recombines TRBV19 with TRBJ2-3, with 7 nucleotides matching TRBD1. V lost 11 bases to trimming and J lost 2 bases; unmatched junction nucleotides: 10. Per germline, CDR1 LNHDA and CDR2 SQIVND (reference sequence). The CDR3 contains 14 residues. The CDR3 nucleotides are TGTGCCGAAGCCCAGGGGGATTCCACAGATACGCAGTATTTT. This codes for CAEAQGDSTDTQYF.

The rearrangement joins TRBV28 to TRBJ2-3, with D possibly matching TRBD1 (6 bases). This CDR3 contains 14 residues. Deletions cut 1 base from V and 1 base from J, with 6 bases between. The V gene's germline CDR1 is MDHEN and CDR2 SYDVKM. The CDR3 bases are TGTGCCAGCAGTTTATCAGGGGGCACAGATACGCAGTATTTT. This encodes CASSLSGGTDTQYF.

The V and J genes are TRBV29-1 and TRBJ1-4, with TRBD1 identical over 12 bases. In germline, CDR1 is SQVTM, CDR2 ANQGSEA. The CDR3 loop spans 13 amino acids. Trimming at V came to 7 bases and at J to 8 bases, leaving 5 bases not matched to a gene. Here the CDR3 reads CSAGQGAREKLFF. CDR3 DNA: TGCAGCGCGGGACAGGGGGCACGGGAAAAACTGTTTTTT.

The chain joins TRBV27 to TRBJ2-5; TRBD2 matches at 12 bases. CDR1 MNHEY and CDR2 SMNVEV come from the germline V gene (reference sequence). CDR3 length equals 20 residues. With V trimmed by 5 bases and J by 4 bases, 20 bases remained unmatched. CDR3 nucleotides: TGTGCCAGCAGTCAGCTAGCGGGAGGGCTAAAGGGGCAGGGAGGAGAGACCCAGTACTTC. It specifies CASSQLAGGLKGQGGETQYF.

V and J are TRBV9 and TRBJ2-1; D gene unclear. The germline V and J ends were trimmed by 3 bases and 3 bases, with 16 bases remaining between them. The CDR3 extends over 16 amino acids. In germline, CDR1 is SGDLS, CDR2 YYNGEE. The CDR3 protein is CASSEKANPGYNEQFF. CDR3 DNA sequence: TGTGCCAGCAGCGAGAAAGCCAATCCGGGCTACAATGAGCAGTTCTTC.

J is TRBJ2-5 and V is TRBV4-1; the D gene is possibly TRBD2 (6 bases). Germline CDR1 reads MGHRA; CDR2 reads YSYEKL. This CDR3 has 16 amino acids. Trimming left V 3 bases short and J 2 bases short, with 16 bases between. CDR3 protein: CASSQLRGSGQETQYF. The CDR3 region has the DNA TGCGCCAGCAGCCAGTTGAGGGGTAGCGGACAAGAGACCCAGTACTTC.

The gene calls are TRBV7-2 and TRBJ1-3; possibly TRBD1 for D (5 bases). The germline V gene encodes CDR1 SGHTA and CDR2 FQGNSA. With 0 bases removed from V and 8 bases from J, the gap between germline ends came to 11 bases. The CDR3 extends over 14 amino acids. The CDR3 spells CASSLARGIDTIYF. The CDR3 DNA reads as TGTGCCAGCAGCTTAGCGCGGGGGATAGACACCATATATTTT.